This TCR beta chain is drawn from a study of T cell responses to AZD1222 COVID-19 vaccine. CDR1 is MDHEN, CDR2 SYDVKM, per germline. CDR3 length: 15 amino acids. V shed 6 bases, J shed 1 base, and the junction held 8 bases outside the gene matches. TCRdb's copy holds only in-frame clones and misses some; the assay was immunoSEQ multiplex PCR. Here the sample spans around 88,000 clones, approximately 87% being singletons. Whole-study findings and limits: Unmutated variant regions are reportedly the target of nearly half of TCRs that are spike-specific. A mostly white British donor set with more females was recruited, and clonal diversity was possibly underestimated. Baseline testing showed seropositivity in only five or six AZD1222 recipients.

In the case of this clone: Its antigen is undetermined.

This clonotype was sampled from an adult in good health. Here the sequenced sample was peripheral blood, taken on day 0 of AZD1222 vaccination. The rearrangement links TRBV28 to TRBJ1-1, with 7 bases identical to TRBD1. As DNA, the CDR3 is TGTGCCAGCAGGGATTGGACAGGACCGAACACTGAAGCTTTCTTT. Protein: CASRDWTGPNTEAFF.